This T cell receptor (beta chain) originates from a study of blood T cells in healthy people across ages. Notes on the study in general: Long-lived donors exceeded aged donors in naive CD4+ cells and diversity. Estimates of total diversity, which came from one million sequenced T cells, were considered to be underestimates. Per million T cells, TCR beta diversity dropped roughly linearly as age increased.

On this clonotype itself: Antigen unknown.

Using a J-beta primer mix together with a sample-barcoded 5' primer, a second PCR was run for about 6 to 12 cycles. From the 5' RACE reads, TCRdb called clonotypes with MiXCR, one entry per CDR3 protein. The profile shows fewer than 1.5 million distinct CDR3 sequences, around 39% of them singletons. Unmatched junction bases numbered 16, after V lost 5 bases and J lost 11 bases. The CDR3 extends over 15 amino acids. V gene TRBV12-3 or TRBV12-4 combines with J gene TRBJ2-3; 7 bases agree with TRBD2. The clonotype was recovered from a woman in her late teens or twenties in good health. Sequenced: blood. In nucleotides, the CDR3 is TGTGCCAGCAGTCCGCTAGCGGTTAGCACAGATGTGCAGTATTTT. Translation gives CASSPLAVSTDVQYF.